The rows below give T cell receptor beta chains drawn from one sample of a study of blood T cell repertoires in COVID-19. Some clones are missing from TCRdb's copy, which holds only in-frame ones; the method was immunoSEQ multiplex PCR. The data contain under 250,000 clones, roughly 84% of them seen just once; the ten biggest clones take up 1.5%. The material sequenced was peripheral blood. The receptors come from a woman in her forties who had recovered from COVID-19. CDR3s include the opening cysteine and the closing phenylalanine or tryptophan. D genes are given only for firm matches. Some rows mark clone size as missing; the rest say once, few, many or name a class of expanded clone.

>.|.|TRBJ1-2|TRBV11-2
TGTGCCAGCAGCTTAGAGCCCGGGGGGCGTAACTATGGCTACACCTTC
CASSLEPGGRNYGYTF
>.|.|TRBJ1-5|TRBV2
TGTGCCAGCAACAGGGGCAATCAGCCCCAGCATTTT
CASNRGNQPQHF
>.|.|TRBJ2-3|TRBV3-1/TRBV3-2
TGTGCCAGCAGCCAAGAGTGGGGAGGGGGGTTCACAGATACGCAGTATTTT
CASSQEWGGGFTDTQYF
>once|.|TRBJ1-6|TRBV6-5
TGTGCCAGCACCCTCTCCGGGTCCCATAATTCACCCCTCCACTTT
CASTLSGSHNSPLHF
>.|TRBD2|TRBJ2-5|TRBV3-1/TRBV3-2
TGTGCCAGCAGCCAAAATGCGGGAGAGGGAGAGACCCAGTACTTC
CASSQNAGEGETQYF
>.|.|TRBJ2-7|TRBV18
TGTGCCAGCTCACCAGCGGGGCCAACTTACGAGCAGTACTTC
CASSPAGPTYEQYF
>.|.|TRBJ1-5|TRBV4-1
TGCGCCAGCAGCCAAGACAGGGGCGAGAATCAGCCCCAGCATTTT
CASSQDRGENQPQHF
>.|TRBD1|TRBJ1-6|TRBV7-6
TGTGCCAGCAGCCAAGCAGGGGGCACTTCACCCCTCCACTTT
CASSQAGGTSPLHF
>.|.|TRBJ1-1|TRBV30
TGTGCCTCCGACCCCCCGATGGGGGGCACTGAAGCTTTCTTT
CASDPPMGGTEAFF
>once|.|TRBJ2-5|TRBV5-4
TGTGCCAGCAGCAACTGGTCACCGGGAGAGACCCAGTACTTC
CASSNWSPGETQYF
>few|TRBD2|TRBJ2-2|TRBV30
TGTGCCTCGGGACTAGCGGGGGGGTTTAACACCGGGGAGCTGTTTTTT
CASGLAGGFNTGELFF
>.|.|TRBJ1-4|TRBV20-1
TGCAGTGCTAGTTCTGGAGGTCGGAATGAAAAACTGTTTTTT
CSASSGGRNEKLFF
>.|.|TRBJ1-4|TRBV2
TGTGCCACAGTACCGGGTCTAAATGAAAAACTGTTTTTT
CATVPGLNEKLFF